Each of the 28 T cell receptor beta chains below was sequenced from the same sample in a study of blood T cell repertoires in COVID-19. Sequencing was performed with immunoSEQ multiplex PCR; in TCRdb, only in-frame clones are kept and a portion is missing. There are 150,000 to 200,000 clones in the sample; about 81% occur only once, and roughly 8.1% lies in the top ten. Sample: peripheral blood. The receptors come from a woman in her 70s with acute or convalescent COVID-19.

In this sample, this clone turned up a few times. This CDR3 reads CASSAGLVAGELFF. The CDR3 coding sequence is TGTGCCAGCAGCGCTGGACTTGTGGCCGGGGAGCTGTTTTTT. This chain links TRBV9 with TRBJ2-2, with D perhaps TRBD2 (5 bases). V lost 3 bases to trimming and J lost 6 bases, with 12 bases between them. The germline V gene has CDR1 SGDLS and CDR2 YYNGEE. The CDR3 length is 14 residues.

The V gene is TRBV19, the J gene TRBJ1-5; possible D gene TRBD1, 6 bases. V was pared by 4 bases and J by 5 bases, with 12 bases between. Germline V lookup: CDR1 LNHDA, CDR2 SQIVND (reference sequence). The CDR3 has 14 residues. Here the CDR3 reads CASSTTGEDQPQHF. CDR3 sequence (DNA): TGTGCCAGTAGTACGACAGGTGAAGATCAGCCCCAGCATTTT.

The chain joins TRBV19 to TRBJ1-2; no definite D call. The CDR3 is 13 residues long. Germline CDR1 and CDR2: LNHDA and SQIVND (reference sequence). V was clipped by 8 bases and J by 4 bases, with 14 bases between them. The chain's CDR3 is CASGEGSLYGYTF. The CDR3 DNA is TGTGCCAGTGGTGAAGGGAGCCTCTATGGCTACACCTTC.

The CDR3 spells CASSPGTAITQYF. The CDR3 DNA follows: TGCGCCAGCAGCCCCGGGACTGCAATTACGCAGTATTTT. The chain combines TRBV5-1 with TRBJ2-3; D is possibly TRBD2 (6 bases). Trimming took off 4 bases at V and 8 bases at J, with 14 bases between the two ends. The CDR3 runs to 13 residues. Germline-derived CDR1 and CDR2 are SGHRS and YFSETQ. Combining the CDR3 with reference TRBV5-1 and TRBJ2-3 gives the whole variable domain KAGVTQTPRYLIKTRGQQVTLSCSPISGHRSVSWYQQTPGQGLQFLFEYFSETQRNKGNFPGRFSGRQFSNSRSEMNVSTLELGDSALYLCASSPGTAITQYFGPGTRLTVL.

The V gene is TRBV10-1, the J gene TRBJ1-5; 8 bases match TRBD1. This CDR3 region has 15 residues. V was clipped by 2 bases and J by 4 bases; unmatched bases: 4. Looked up from germline, CDR1 is WNHNN and CDR2 is SYGVQD (reference sequence). The CDR3, as DNA: TGCGCCAGCAGTGAGCCAAGACAGGGGAATCAGCCCCAGCATTTT. Amino acids: CASSEPRQGNQPQHF.

The rearrangement links TRBV6-2 or TRBV6-3 to TRBJ1-1; 7 bases align to TRBD1. The CDR3 runs 11 residues. V dropped 5 bases and J dropped 12; count of bases not matched to a gene: 6. The germline V gene has CDR1 MNHEY and CDR2 SVGEGT. As DNA, the CDR3 is TGTGCCAGCAGTACACAGGGGTACACTTTCTTT. It encodes CASSTQGYTFF.

The chain employs TRBV30 and TRBJ2-5, with no clear D. Germline CDR1 is GTSNPN and CDR2 is SVGIG (reference sequence). The CDR3 runs to 17 residues. The V gene lost 0 bases and the J gene lost 5 bases, with 22 bases spanning the gap. Written as DNA, the CDR3 is TGTGCCTGGAGTGTAACTCGTAGCTCCCCCAGCCCGGAGACCCAGTACTTC. It specifies CAWSVTRSSPSPETQYF.

The chain combines TRBV30 with TRBJ1-2, with D tentatively TRBD1 (5 bases). Trimming removed 1 base at V and 4 bases at J, with 13 bases between. The CDR3 spans 14 residues. The V gene's germline CDR1 is GTSNPN and CDR2 SVGIG (reference sequence). Here the CDR3 DNA reads TGTGCCTGGAGTGAGGGACTTCGGGGCTATGGCTACACCTTC. It codes for CAWSEGLRGYGYTF.

This chain connects TRBV5-1 to TRBJ2-7, with D possibly matching TRBD1 (5 bases). V was pared by 4 bases and J by 3 bases, with 11 bases between. Germline V gene data show CDR1 as SGHRS and CDR2 as YFSETQ. The CDR3 spans 13 residues. The CDR3 spells CASSLGQDYEQYF. CDR3 sequence (DNA): TGCGCCAGCAGCCTAGGACAAGACTACGAGCAGTACTTC.

The chain recombines TRBV2 with TRBJ1-2; D may be TRBD1 (5 bases). V lost 6 bases and J 2 bases, leaving 13 bases between the germline ends. This CDR3 comprises 14 residues. Germline CDR1 is SNHLY and CDR2 is FYNNEI. CDR3: CASSQGRGNYGYTF. The CDR3 DNA follows: TGTGCCAGCAGCCAGGGAAGGGGCAACTATGGCTACACCTTC.

The rearrangement links TRBV21-1 to TRBJ1-3; the table's TRBD1 call for D was not verified on the DNA. TRBV21-1 is an annotated pseudogene. This CDR3 has 16 amino acids. CDR3 DNA: TGTGCCAGCAGCACATTCCACAGGATCTCTGGAAACACCATATATTTT. Its translation is CASSTFHRISGNTIYF.

This chain connects TRBV5-4 to TRBJ2-1, with 11 bases lining up with TRBD2. CDR1 is SGHNT, CDR2 YYREEE, per germline (reference sequence). This CDR3 has 16 residues. The J segment lost 0 bases and the V segment lost 5 bases, leaving 4 bases of the junction unmatched. The CDR3 reads CASRSGLADSYNEQFF. In DNA, the CDR3 is TGTGCCAGCAGGTCGGGACTAGCGGACTCCTACAATGAGCAGTTCTTC. Supplemented by reference TRBV5-4 and TRBJ2-1, the full variable domain reads ETGVTQSPTHLIKTRGQQVTLRCSSQSGHNTVSWYQQALGQGPQFIFQYYREEENGRGNFPPRFSGLQFPNYSSELNVNALELDDSALYLCASRSGLADSYNEQFFGPGTRLTVL.

This chain's CDR3 is CASSPRTSGRTETQYF. CDR3 nucleotide sequence: TGTGCCAGCAGCCCTCGGACTAGCGGGAGAACGGAGACCCAGTACTTC. The chain couples TRBV6-2 or TRBV6-3 to TRBJ2-5, with 13 bases matching TRBD2. CDR1 and CDR2 (germline): MNHEY, SVGEGT. The ends lost 6 bases at V and 5 bases at J; junction bases unmatched: 9. The CDR3 has 16 amino acids.

The genes are TRBV4-3 and TRBJ2-5; TRBD2 agrees at 13 bases. Trimming took 2 bases from V and 5 from J; bases not matched to a gene: 5. Germline assignment: CDR1 LGHNA and CDR2 YSLEER. The CDR3 contains 16 residues. The CDR3 loop reads CASSQTGTSGTETQYF. CDR3 DNA sequence: TGCGCCAGCAGCCAAACCGGGACTAGCGGGACCGAGACCCAGTACTTC.

The chain uses TRBV19 and TRBJ2-3; D perhaps matches TRBD2 (5 bases). Per germline, CDR1 LNHDA and CDR2 SQIVND (reference sequence). This CDR3 contains 10 residues. V lost 8 bases to trimming and J lost 5 bases, with 5 bases between them. The CDR3 sequence: CASGLDTQYF. The CDR3 DNA follows: TGTGCCAGTGGACTAGATACGCAGTATTTT.

The chain links TRBV7-9 to TRBJ2-1; tentatively, D is TRBD2 (6 bases). Trimming left V 5 bases short and J 1 base short, with 15 bases between. There are 16 residues in the CDR3. The germline gives CDR1 SEHNR, CDR2 FQNEAQ (reference sequence). The CDR3 coding sequence is TGTGCCAGCAGCCCTCCCGGGACTCCTTCCTACAATGAGCAGTTCTTC. Amino acid sequence: CASSPPGTPSYNEQFF.

This rearrangement joins TRBV19 to TRBJ1-3; TRBD1 is a possible D gene (5 bases). Germline assignment: CDR1 LNHDA and CDR2 SQIVND (reference sequence). V dropped 4 bases and J dropped 4 bases, with 17 bases sitting between them. CDR3 length equals 16 residues. CDR3 residues: CASSRRQIDPGNTIYF. The DNA of the CDR3 is TGTGCCAGTAGTAGACGACAGATTGACCCGGGAAACACCATATATTTT.

V usage is TRBV7-9 and J usage is TRBJ1-2; 8 nucleotides agree with TRBD1. In germline, CDR1 is SEHNR, CDR2 FQNEAQ (reference sequence). Losses at the gene ends were 11 bases for V and 4 bases for J; bases not matched to a gene: 3. The CDR3 length is 11 residues. As DNA, the CDR3 is TGTGCCGCAGGGGGCGTCTATGGCTACACCTTC. This sequence encodes CAAGGVYGYTF.

This rearrangement joins TRBV2 to TRBJ1-2; 10 bases align to TRBD1. V shed 3 bases and J 7 bases; nucleotides not matched to a gene: 5. This CDR3 is built from 14 residues. Germline assignment: CDR1 SNHLY and CDR2 FYNNEI. The CDR3 region is CASSERDRGFGYTF. The CDR3 DNA sequence: TGTGCCAGCAGTGAGCGGGACAGGGGATTTGGCTACACCTTC.

The rearrangement uses TRBV7-9 and TRBJ2-5; D is uncertain. With 1 base removed from V and 1 base from J, the gap between germline ends came to 7 bases. CDR1 is SEHNR, CDR2 FQNEAQ, per germline (reference sequence). The CDR3 extends over 14 amino acids. This CDR3 reads CASSLGWAQETQYF. In DNA, the CDR3 is TGTGCCAGCAGCTTAGGCTGGGCCCAAGAGACCCAGTACTTC.

The chain links TRBV25-1 to TRBJ2-7, with unresolved D. V lost 6 bases and J lost 2, with 11 bases in between. CDR1 and CDR2 (germline): MGHDK, SYGVNS. The CDR3 spans 13 residues. As DNA, the CDR3 is TGTGCCAGCAGCCACAGAGTTACCTACGAGCAGTACTTC. The encoded protein is CASSHRVTYEQYF.

This chain connects TRBV7-3 to TRBJ2-3; 8 nucleotides agree with TRBD1. J lost 2 bases, V lost 6 bases, and 7 bases had no gene match. Germline CDR1 is SGHTA and CDR2 is FQGTGA. There are 15 residues in the CDR3. This CDR3 is CASSPGTGTTDTQYF. Written as DNA, the CDR3 is TGTGCCAGCAGTCCCGGGACAGGCACCACAGATACGCAGTATTTT.

The table lists this clone with a count of one. The V gene is TRBV19, the J gene TRBJ1-4; weak D call: TRBD1 (5 bases). The CDR3 loop spans 16 amino acids. Germline V CDR1 and CDR2: LNHDA, SQIVND (reference sequence). Between the trimmed V and J ends, which lost 0 bases and 0 bases, there was a span of 8 bases. The CDR3 sequence is CASSIDGTATNEKLFF. DNA for the CDR3: TGTGCCAGTAGTATAGACGGGACTGCAACTAATGAAAAACTGTTTTTT.

The chain joins TRBV4-3 to TRBJ1-1, with D unclear. There are 14 residues in the CDR3. Germline assignment: CDR1 LGHNA and CDR2 YSLEER. Trimming cost V 3 bases and J 0 bases, with 8 bases left between them. The CDR3 region is CASSQSGMNTEAFF. The CDR3 DNA follows: TGCGCCAGCAGCCAGTCAGGCATGAACACTGAAGCTTTCTTT.

J is TRBJ1-1 and V is TRBV30; TRBD1 aligns across 9 bases. The CDR3 has 14 amino acids. Germline lookup yields CDR1 GTSNPN and CDR2 SVGIG (reference sequence). The V and J ends lost 2 bases and 4 bases, in that order; junction bases with no gene match: 5. CDR3 in DNA: TGTGCCTGGAGTCTTACACAGGGGGCCACTGAAGCTTTCTTT. Protein product: CAWSLTQGATEAFF.

The chain employs TRBV6-6 and TRBJ1-4; 7 bases fit TRBD1. The CDR3 consists of 16 residues. V was pared by 4 bases and J by 0 bases, with 5 bases of the junction left unmatched. Per germline, CDR1 MNHNY and CDR2 SVGAGI (reference sequence). This CDR3 reads CASSLRDRTTNEKLFF. Here the CDR3 DNA reads TGTGCCAGCAGTTTAAGGGACAGAACAACTAATGAAAAACTGTTTTTT.

The CDR3 spells CASSLLQGTIYF. The CDR3 DNA reads TGTGCCAGCAGTTTGTTGCAGGGAACCATATATTTT. The chain is built from TRBV28 and TRBJ1-3, with a tentative D call TRBD1 (5 bases). Looked up from germline, CDR1 is MDHEN and CDR2 is SYDVKM. This CDR3 contains 12 residues. V was shortened by 3 bases and J by 10 bases, with 10 bases between the two germline ends.

This chain connects TRBV5-1 to TRBJ1-2, with 12 bases matching TRBD1. This CDR3 has 15 amino acids. Germline V lookup: CDR1 SGHRS, CDR2 YFSETQ. V trimming: 5 bases; J trimming: 4 bases; junction bases outside the gene matches: 6. CDR3 residues: CASRRGTGGLYGYTF. Here the CDR3 DNA reads TGCGCCAGCAGGAGAGGGACAGGGGGCCTCTATGGCTACACCTTC.